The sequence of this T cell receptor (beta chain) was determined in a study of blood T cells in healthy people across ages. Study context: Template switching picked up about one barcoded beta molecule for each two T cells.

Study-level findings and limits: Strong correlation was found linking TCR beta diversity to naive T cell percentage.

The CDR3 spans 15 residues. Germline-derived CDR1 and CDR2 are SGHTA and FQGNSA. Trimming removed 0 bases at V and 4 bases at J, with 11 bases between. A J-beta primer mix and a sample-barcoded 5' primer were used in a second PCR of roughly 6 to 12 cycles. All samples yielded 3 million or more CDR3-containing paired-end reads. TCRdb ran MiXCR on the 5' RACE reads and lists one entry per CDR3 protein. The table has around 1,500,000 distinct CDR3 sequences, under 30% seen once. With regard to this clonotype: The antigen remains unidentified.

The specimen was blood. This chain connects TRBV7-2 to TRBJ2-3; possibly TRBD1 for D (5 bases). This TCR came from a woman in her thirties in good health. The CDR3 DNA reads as TGTGCCAGCAGCTTAGCGGGGCATCAATCAGATACGCAGTATTTT. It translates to CASSLAGHQSDTQYF.